This TCR beta chain was profiled in a study of PD-1 blockade in classical Hodgkin lymphoma. Study outcomes and limitations: CD4+ TCR diversity climbed significantly by C4D1, unlike CD8+ TCR diversity. In newly diagnosed patients, baseline TCR diversity was reportedly below that of healthy donors.

As regards this clone: Its cognate antigen is unknown.

Germline values: CDR1 SGHRS, CDR2 YFSETQ. This CDR3 region has 15 residues. The V and J ends lost 0 bases and 7 bases respectively, with 13 bases between them. Repertoires were generated with immunoSEQ multiplex PCR, while TCRdb's copy carries only in-frame clones and drops some. Of about 18,000 clones in the sample, roughly 80% are singletons; the top ten hold about 13%. Sample time point: cycle 4 day 1 (C4D1), after more than 5 weeks of nivolumab. Relapse after autologous stem cell transplantation occurred in every patient, and brentuximab vedotin exposure varied. The rearrangement links TRBV5-1 to TRBJ2-2; tentatively, D is TRBD1 (6 bases). Here the sequenced sample was peripheral blood mononuclear cells (PBMCs), taken before the fourth cycle of nivolumab. The receptor was isolated from a human donor with classical Hodgkin lymphoma. The CDR3 nucleotides read TGCGCCAGCAGCTTGGCCGGTGGGGGCGGCGGGGAGCTGTTTTTT. Protein: CASSLAGGGGGELFF. The variable domain in full, completed from reference TRBV5-1 and TRBJ2-2, reads KAGVTQTPRYLIKTRGQQVTLSCSPISGHRSVSWYQQTPGQGLQFLFEYFSETQRNKGNFPGRFSGRQFSNSRSEMNVSTLELGDSALYLCASSLAGGGGGELFFGEGSRLTVL.